These 32 T cell receptor beta chains originate from one sample sequenced in a study of T cells after yellow fever vaccination. TCRdb re-analysed the 5' RACE reads in MiXCR, keeping a single row per CDR3 protein. Of under 700,000 distinct CDR3 sequences in the sample, 17% were seen once. The sample in question was PBMCs, obtained around 5 days after the first yellow fever vaccination. The receptors originated from a man aged 18 to 29 who received the YFV17D yellow fever vaccine.

This chain joins TRBV3-1 and TRBJ2-5; possible D gene TRBD1, 5 bases. The CDR3 consists of 17 residues. Trimming shortened V by 0 bases and J by 5 bases, and 19 bases separated the two germline ends. CDR1 and CDR2 (germline): LGHDT, YNNKEL (reference sequence). The CDR3 sequence: CASSQERSPGLQETQYF. In nucleotides, the CDR3 is TGTGCCAGCAGCCAAGAACGGTCTCCAGGGCTTCAGGAGACCCAGTACTTC.

The table lists this clonotype with a count of one. The chain joins TRBV5-1 to TRBJ2-3, with 9 bases lining up with TRBD2. CDR3 length: 16 residues. V was clipped by 4 bases and J by 0 bases; unmatched bases: 6. Germline assignment: CDR1 SGHRS and CDR2 YFSETQ. CDR3: CASSRERGASTDTQYF. The CDR3, as DNA: TGCGCCAGCAGCCGGGAGCGGGGGGCTAGCACAGATACGCAGTATTTT.

This clonotype was detected only a few times. In nucleotides, the CDR3 is TGTGCCAGCACGGGCAGGGCCCATAATTCACCCCTCCACTTT. It codes for CASTGRAHNSPLHF. This rearrangement joins TRBV12-3 or TRBV12-4 to TRBJ1-6, with D possibly being TRBD1 (5 bases). V was clipped by 7 bases and J by 5 bases, with 12 bases between them. This CDR3 has 14 residues.

The chain has TRBV20-1 and TRBJ1-2; the D gene is possibly TRBD1 (5 bases). Looked up from germline, CDR1 is DFQATT and CDR2 is SNEGSKA (reference sequence). The CDR3 is 13 amino acids. The germline V and J ends were trimmed by 2 bases and 3 bases, with 10 bases remaining between them. The CDR3 protein is CSARSDSYYGYTF. CDR3 nucleotide sequence: TGCAGTGCTAGATCCGACAGTTACTATGGCTACACCTTC.

This clonotype showed up just a few times. The J gene is TRBJ1-4, the V gene TRBV15; D remains ambiguous. Germline CDR1 reads LNHNV; CDR2 reads YYDKDF (reference sequence). CDR3 size: 13 residues. V was cut by 0 bases and J by 14 bases, with 13 bases left in between. The DNA for the CDR3 is TGTGCCACCAGCAGAGATATCGGCGGCAGGCTGTTTTTT. Protein sequence: CATSRDIGGRLFF.

A few counts support this clonotype. The V and J genes are TRBV4-3 and TRBJ1-6; D is perhaps TRBD1 (6 bases). CDR3 length: 15 amino acids. Trimming left V 0 bases short and J 4 bases short, with 7 bases between. Germline lookup yields CDR1 LGHNA and CDR2 YSLEER. CDR3: CASSQDGQYNSPLHF. The CDR3, as DNA: TGCGCCAGCAGCCAAGACGGACAGTATAATTCACCCCTCCACTTT.

The V and J genes are TRBV7-2 and TRBJ2-1; 8 bases align to TRBD2. This CDR3 is built from 15 residues. J lost 2 bases, V lost 2 bases, and 2 bases had no gene match. Per the germline V gene, CDR1 is SGHTA and CDR2 is FQGNSA. CDR3 amino acids: CASSLFGGAYNEQFF. The CDR3 DNA reads as TGTGCCAGCAGCTTATTCGGGGGGGCCTACAATGAGCAGTTCTTC.

This clonotype was counted between two and nine times. The chain joins TRBV3-1 to TRBJ2-6; 11 positions agree with TRBD1. Germline V CDR1 and CDR2: LGHDT, YNNKEL (reference sequence). The CDR3 consists of 18 residues. V lost 3 bases and J lost 2; bases outside the gene matches: 6. The CDR3 here is CASSQRDRGLTGANVLTF. In DNA form, the CDR3 reads TGTGCCAGCAGCCAGAGGGACAGGGGGTTAACTGGGGCCAACGTCCTGACTTTC.

In its sample, this clonotype was seen a few times. V gene TRBV10-3 combines with J gene TRBJ2-7, with 8 bases fitting TRBD2. With 2 bases clipped from V and 6 bases from J, the junction kept 15 bases outside the gene matches. CDR3 length equals 17 residues. Germline CDR1 and CDR2: ENHRY and SYGVKD. CDR3 sequence: CAISEELVAGPRAEQYF. The CDR3, as DNA: TGTGCCATCAGTGAGGAGTTGGTAGCGGGGCCTCGGGCCGAGCAGTACTTC.

V is TRBV24-1 and J is TRBJ2-3; D is unclear. The germline V gene encodes CDR1 KGHDR and CDR2 SFDVKD. Trimming pared 4 bases from V and 2 bases from J, leaving 12 bases between. This CDR3 contains 15 residues. The CDR3 loop reads CATSDYGPFTDTQYF. In DNA, the CDR3 is TGTGCCACCAGTGACTACGGGCCCTTCACAGATACGCAGTATTTT.

This clonotype was picked up a small number of times. The gene calls are TRBV23-1 and TRBJ2-7; D tentatively reads TRBD1 or TRBD2 (5 bases each). TRBV23-1 is sorted into the ORF group, with uncertain function. Trimming removed 0 bases at V and 3 bases at J, with 18 bases between. The CDR3 loop spans 17 amino acids. The CDR3 loop reads CASSQSRGRESNYEQYV. In DNA form, the CDR3 reads TGCGCCAGCAGTCAATCCCGGGGCAGAGAGAGCAACTACGAGCAGTACGTC.

The chain links TRBV4-3 to TRBJ2-5, with 14 bases fitting TRBD2. Germline assignment: CDR1 LGHNA and CDR2 YSLEER. The CDR3 length is 17 residues. V lost 4 bases to trimming and J lost 4 bases; unmatched junction nucleotides: 8. In DNA, the CDR3 is TGCGCCAGCAGCCCCGGAGGACTAGCGGGGGGAGGAGAGACCCAGTACTTC. Translating it yields CASSPGGLAGGGETQYF.

The CDR3 DNA sequence: TGTGCCAGCACTACGGACCCCAATCAGCCCCAGCATTTT. This translates into CASTTDPNQPQHF. The gene calls are TRBV12-3 or TRBV12-4 and TRBJ1-5; D remains ambiguous. This CDR3 has 13 residues. V lost 7 bases and J 3 bases, leaving 10 bases between the germline ends.

V is TRBV7-2 and J is TRBJ1-2, with D tentatively TRBD1 (5 bases). This CDR3 comprises 16 residues. The germline CDR1 and CDR2 sequences are SGHTA and FQGNSA. Between the trimmed V and J ends, which lost 2 bases and 6 bases, there was a span of 19 bases. This CDR3 reads CASSLMRGFADDGYTF. The CDR3 DNA reads TGTGCCAGCAGCTTAATGAGGGGTTTCGCCGACGATGGCTACACCTTC.

This clonotype was recorded many times. The rearrangement uses TRBV5-5 and TRBJ2-1; D tentatively fits TRBD1 or TRBD2 (6 bases each). Germline values: CDR1 SGHKS, CDR2 YYEKEE (reference sequence). Trimming stripped 2 bases from V and 2 bases from J, with 11 bases between. This CDR3 has 15 residues. Written as DNA, the CDR3 is TGTGCCAGCAGCTTAGGGGGGTCCCCCTACAATGAGCAGTTCTTC. This translates into CASSLGGSPYNEQFF.

V usage is TRBV4-3 and J usage is TRBJ1-5, with D possibly being TRBD1 (5 bases). The germline V gene encodes CDR1 LGHNA and CDR2 YSLEER. CDR3 size: 15 residues. V lost 1 base and J lost 5, with 12 bases in between. The CDR3 DNA follows: TGCGCCAGCAGCCAAGGCCGTTTCAGGGATCAGCCCCAGCATTTT. This translates into CASSQGRFRDQPQHF.

J is TRBJ2-2 and V is TRBV7-9, with unresolved D. This CDR3 spans 14 amino acids. The ends were cut back, 5 bases at V and 6 bases at J, with 13 bases in the middle. The germline V gene encodes CDR1 SEHNR and CDR2 FQNEAQ (reference sequence). In DNA, the CDR3 is TGTGCCAGCAGCCCCCGTGGGGTGCCCGGGGAGCTGTTTTTT. Its translation is CASSPRGVPGELFF.

This clonotype was picked up many times. J is TRBJ1-1 and V is TRBV29-1; D is unresolved. The ends were cut back, 4 bases at V and 6 bases at J, with 12 bases in the middle. The germline V gene has CDR1 SQVTM and CDR2 ANQGSEA. The CDR3 spans 12 residues. CDR3 sequence (DNA): TGCAGCGTTGTCATGGGGTCGGCTGAAGCTTTCTTT. It is translated as CSVVMGSAEAFF.

The chain uses TRBV2 and TRBJ1-2; D might be TRBD1 (5 bases). V was cut by 0 bases and J by 7 bases, with 9 bases left in between. This CDR3 has 13 amino acids. The V gene's germline CDR1 is SNHLY and CDR2 FYNNEI. For the CDR3, the DNA is TGTGCCAGCAGTGAAGCCTACGGGGCTGGCTACACCTTC. Translation: CASSEAYGAGYTF. Filled out from reference TRBV2 and TRBJ1-2, the complete variable domain reads EPEVTQTPSHQVTQMGQEVILRCVPISNHLYFYWYRQILGQKVEFLVSFYNNEISEKSEIFDDQFSVERPDGSNFTLKIRSTKLEDSAMYFCASSEAYGAGYTFGSGTRLTVV.

This clonotype has at least ten counts. V and J are TRBV4-2 and TRBJ2-1; D remains unclear. The V and J ends lost 1 base and 10 bases respectively, with 11 bases between them. CDR1 LGHNA and CDR2 YNFKEQ come from the germline V gene. The CDR3 has 13 amino acids. CDR3 DNA: TGTGCCAGCAGCCAAGGAACACTTGGAGAGCAGTTCTTC. Translated, it gives CASSQGTLGEQFF.

There are a few counts of this clonotype. The chain carries TRBV4-3 and TRBJ2-5, with no clear D. V was pared by 0 bases and J by 5 bases, with 7 bases between. The CDR3 contains 13 residues. Per germline, CDR1 LGHNA and CDR2 YSLEER. For the CDR3, the DNA is TGCGCCAGCAGCCAAGAGTGGGCCGAGACCCAGTACTTC. This gives the protein CASSQEWAETQYF.

The chain is built from TRBV9 and TRBJ2-5; possibly TRBD1 for D (6 bases). The V gene's germline CDR1 is SGDLS and CDR2 YYNGEE. The CDR3 is 14 residues long. Between the trimmed V and J ends, which lost 0 bases and 5 bases, there was a span of 11 bases. The CDR3 sequence: CASSVEPRGETQYF. CDR3 sequence (DNA): TGTGCCAGCAGCGTAGAACCCAGGGGTGAGACCCAGTACTTC.

In regard to this clonotype: A much larger clone differs by one base, so this may be a read error. Written as DNA, the CDR3 is TGTGCCAGCAGCTTAGATTGGGACTCACACCTCCACTTT. Amino acid sequence: CASSLDWDSHLHF. V gene TRBV7-2 combines with J gene TRBJ1-6; tentative D call: TRBD1 (5 bases). The CDR3 is 13 amino acids. The germline CDR1 and CDR2 sequences are SGHTA and FQGNSA.

This clonotype showed up many times. This chain uses TRBV9 with TRBJ2-3; D gene uncertain. The germline V gene encodes CDR1 SGDLS and CDR2 YYNGEE. V was clipped by 0 bases and J by 5 bases, with 4 bases between them. This CDR3 is 12 amino acids long. The CDR3 spells CASSVVRDTQYF. Here the CDR3 DNA reads TGTGCCAGCAGCGTAGTGCGAGATACGCAGTATTTT.

This clonotype was counted only a few times. The chain employs TRBV7-3 and TRBJ1-6; D gene uncertain. The CDR3 has 13 residues. Germline-derived CDR1 and CDR2 are SGHTA and FQGTGA. The V end was cut by 5 bases, the J end by 8 bases, with 10 bases between. CDR3 DNA sequence: TGTGCCAGCAGCGTAAACCGGGATTCACCCCTCCACTTT. It yields the protein CASSVNRDSPLHF.

The chain combines TRBV4-1 with TRBJ1-6; the match to TRBD1 covers 9 bases. V lost 1 base and J lost 9; bases outside the gene matches: 4. Germline CDR1 and CDR2: MGHRA and YSYEKL. The CDR3 length is 15 residues. CDR3 sequence (DNA): TGCGCCAGCAGCCAAGTACAGGGGGCGGTTTCACCCCTCCACTTT. The encoded protein is CASSQVQGAVSPLHF.

The chain's CDR3 is CASSQDLRSTDTQYF. CDR3 sequence (DNA): TGCGCCAGCAGCCAAGATCTCAGGAGCACAGATACGCAGTATTTT. The genes are TRBV4-3 and TRBJ2-3; no clear D gene. CDR3 length equals 15 residues. The germline gives CDR1 LGHNA, CDR2 YSLEER. Trimming shortened V by 0 bases and J by 0 bases, and 7 bases separated the two germline ends.

The genes are TRBV5-1 and TRBJ2-3; 7 nucleotides align to TRBD2. The CDR3 runs to 15 residues. V was clipped by 4 bases and J by 6 bases; unmatched bases: 11. Germline lookup yields CDR1 SGHRS and CDR2 YFSETQ. For the CDR3, the DNA is TGCGCCAGCAGCCGTGTAGCGGGCCCGGAGGATACGCAGTATTTT. Translation: CASSRVAGPEDTQYF.

The genes are TRBV18 and TRBJ1-5; 7 nucleotides line up with TRBD1. With V trimmed by 4 bases and J by 5 bases, 8 bases remained unmatched. The germline gives CDR1 KGHSH, CDR2 LQKENI. The CDR3 is 15 amino acids. For the CDR3, the DNA is TGTGCCAGCTCACGCCAAGGGACAGCCGATCAGCCCCAGCATTTT. Translated, it gives CASSRQGTADQPQHF.

CDR3 loop: CASSLRLAGDTGELFF. CDR3 nucleotide sequence: TGTGCCAGCAGCCTTCGACTAGCGGGGGACACCGGGGAGCTGTTTTTT. V usage is TRBV7-2 and J usage is TRBJ2-2, with 12 nucleotides matching TRBD2. CDR1 and CDR2 from the germline V gene are SGHTA and FQGNSA. V lost 5 bases and J lost 3; bases outside the gene matches: 4. The CDR3 loop spans 16 amino acids.

This clonotype was detected a few times. The V gene is TRBV6-2 or TRBV6-3, the J gene TRBJ2-3, with no clear D. Trimming took 3 bases from V and 10 from J, leaving 14 bases between them. Germline lookup yields CDR1 MNHEY and CDR2 SVGEGT. There are 13 residues in the CDR3. The CDR3 DNA reads as TGTGCCAGCAGTTATGGTCGGAGTGAAGCGCAGTATTTT. As protein: CASSYGRSEAQYF.

The genes are TRBV6-5 and TRBJ2-3; D ambiguous. V was pared by 2 bases and J by 6 bases, with 9 bases between. Germline V gene lookup returns CDR1 MNHEY and CDR2 SVGAGI. This CDR3 comprises 13 residues. In nucleotides, the CDR3 is TGTGCCAGCAGTTACCAGGCCCGGGATACGCAGTATTTT. It encodes CASSYQARDTQYF.